Each of the 25 T cell receptor beta chains below was sequenced from the same sample in a study of T cell repertoires in cytomegalovirus infection. TCRdb fed the reads into MiXCR, producing one record per CDR3 protein. This table has roughly 68,000 distinct CDR3 sequences, approximately 22% appearing once. These receptors are not linked to any known antigen. Sequencing was done on a sample of PBMCs, sequenced either directly or after in vitro stimulation (not recorded which). The receptors originated from a human donor in good health (CMV status not recorded). Some clones in this sample may be carry-over from other donors' samples.

This clonotype was counted many times. The chain links TRBV7-2 to TRBJ2-3; D is uncertain. Germline V gene sequence: CDR1 SGHTA, CDR2 FQGNSA. The CDR3 is made up of 17 amino acids. V lost 7 bases, J lost 2 bases, and 22 bases lay in between. Here the CDR3 reads CASTRDVIQASTDTQYF. The CDR3 DNA reads as TGTGCCAGCACCCGAGATGTGATTCAGGCATCCACAGATACGCAGTATTTT.

This clonotype was seen at least ten times. CDR3 region: CASSLVASGRGQETQYF. In DNA, the CDR3 is TGTGCCAGCAGCTTAGTTGCTAGCGGGAGGGGGCAAGAGACCCAGTACTTC. The chain joins TRBV7-2 to TRBJ2-5, with TRBD2 matching over 12 bases. J lost 2 bases, V lost 1 base, and 5 bases had no gene match. The CDR3 has 17 amino acids. Germline CDR1 reads SGHTA; CDR2 reads FQGNSA.

This chain joins TRBV7-2 and TRBJ1-6; D not resolved. With 5 bases removed from V and 5 bases from J, the gap between germline ends came to 4 bases. This CDR3 is 12 amino acids long. Germline CDR1 SGHTA, CDR2 FQGNSA. CDR3 amino acids: CASSKNNSPLHF. As DNA, the CDR3 is TGTGCCAGCAGCAAAAATAATTCACCCCTCCACTTT.

The CDR3 loop reads CASSIDRRDTEAFF. Written as DNA, the CDR3 is TGTGCCAGTAGTATAGACCGAAGGGACACTGAAGCTTTCTTT. The chain has TRBV19 and TRBJ1-1, with D hard to call. The CDR3 has 14 amino acids. Germline lookup yields CDR1 LNHDA and CDR2 SQIVND (reference sequence). Deletions cut 0 bases from V and 3 bases from J, with 8 bases between.

This rearrangement joins TRBV5-1 to TRBJ2-1; 10 bases line up with TRBD2. V lost 0 bases and J lost 1; bases outside the gene matches: 7. The CDR3 is 18 residues long. The germline V gene encodes CDR1 SGHRS and CDR2 YFSETQ. The CDR3 DNA sequence: TGCGCCAGCAGCTTGGCTGTTTCTAGCGGGGGTTCCTACAATGAGCAGTTCTTC. Protein sequence: CASSLAVSSGGSYNEQFF.

The sample holds a few counts of this clonotype. CDR3 region: CATNGAPTGELFF. CDR3 in DNA: TGTGCCACCAATGGGGCGCCGACCGGGGAGCTGTTTTTT. The chain joins TRBV28 to TRBJ2-2, with D maybe TRBD1 (5 bases). Germline V gene lookup returns CDR1 MDHEN and CDR2 SYDVKM. The CDR3 is made up of 13 amino acids. The V and J ends lost 10 bases and 5 bases respectively, with 14 bases between them.

This clonotype was counted ten times or more. The DNA of the CDR3 is TGTGCCAGCAGCTTAGTTAGCGCCAATGAGCAGTTCTTC. Translated: CASSLVSANEQFF. The V call is TRBV7-2, the J call TRBJ2-1; D may be TRBD2 (5 bases). This CDR3 has 13 residues. Germline V gene sequence: CDR1 SGHTA, CDR2 FQGNSA. Trimming took off 1 base at V and 6 bases at J, with 7 bases between the two ends.

This clonotype has more than one count but fewer than ten. The chain joins TRBV7-9 to TRBJ2-6; a weak D match, TRBD2 (5 bases). CDR3 length: 16 amino acids. Germline values: CDR1 SEHNR, CDR2 FQNEAQ (reference sequence). V was clipped by 4 bases and J by 2 bases, with 12 bases between them. The CDR3 sequence is CASSSERAPGANVLTF. The CDR3, as DNA: TGTGCCAGCAGCTCGGAGAGGGCACCTGGGGCCAACGTCCTGACTTTC.

For this clonotype: A read error may be the cause here, since a much bigger clone is one base away. The J gene is TRBJ2-3, the V gene TRBV7-6; D gene unclear. CDR1 and CDR2 from the germline V gene are SGHVS and FNYEAQ. The V end was cut by 2 bases, the J end by 2 bases, with 17 bases between. CDR3 size: 17 residues. Here the CDR3 DNA reads TGTGCCAGCAGCTTACAAGTGGCGCAGACCTACACAGATACGCAGTATTTT. It specifies CASSLQVAQTYTDTQYF.

CDR3: CSARTGLVAPGEQYF. CDR3 nucleotides: TGCAGTGCCAGGACGGGACTAGTAGCCCCCGGGGAGCAGTACTTC. The chain joins TRBV20-1 to TRBJ2-7; 8 nucleotides match TRBD2. Germline-derived CDR1 and CDR2 are DFQATT and SNEGSKA (reference sequence). The V segment lost 6 bases and the J segment 7 bases; nucleotides outside the gene matches: 17. The CDR3 totals 15 residues.

V is TRBV7-4 and J is TRBJ2-7; possibly TRBD2 for D (6 bases). CDR3 length equals 12 residues. The ends were cut back, 10 bases at V and 1 base at J, with 11 bases in the middle. Germline CDR1 is SGHVT and CDR2 is SQSDAQ. CDR3 bases: TGTGCCACCTCTGGAGGGTCCTACGAGCAGTACGTC. This gives the protein CATSGGSYEQYV.

In its sample, this clonotype was seen a few times. In DNA form, the CDR3 reads TGCGCCAGCAGCCAAGGAAAGGGCCGATCCTCTGGAAACACCATATATTTT. Amino acid sequence: CASSQGKGRSSGNTIYF. V usage is TRBV4-1 and J usage is TRBJ1-3; no clear D. The germline V gene encodes CDR1 MGHRA and CDR2 YSYEKL. CDR3 length: 17 residues. V lost 1 base to trimming and J lost 0 bases, with 13 bases between them.

This CDR3 reads CASSFTSNQPQHF. The CDR3 DNA reads TGTGCCAGCAGCTTCACATCGAATCAGCCCCAGCATTTT. J is TRBJ1-5 and V is TRBV7-2, with D unclear. Between the trimmed V and J ends, which lost 3 bases and 4 bases, there was a span of 7 bases. The CDR3 extends over 13 amino acids. Germline CDR1 reads SGHTA; CDR2 reads FQGNSA.

J is TRBJ2-1 and V is TRBV7-2; D is unresolved. CDR1 and CDR2 from the germline V gene are SGHTA and FQGNSA. The CDR3 length is 13 residues. V was pared by 3 bases and J by 8 bases, with 11 bases between. The CDR3 DNA reads TGTGCCAGCAGCTTCGACCCGAGGCATGAGCAGTTCTTC. Translation: CASSFDPRHEQFF.

This clonotype came up a few times. The J gene is TRBJ2-7, the V gene TRBV27, with a possible D match to TRBD1 (5 bases). The CDR3 is made up of 15 amino acids. V lost 6 bases, J lost 2 bases, and 17 bases lay in between. The V gene's germline CDR1 is MNHEY and CDR2 SMNVEV (reference sequence). CDR3 nucleotides: TGTGCCAGCAGCTCGACAGCCGGCCTCCCCTACGAGCAGTACTTC. This sequence encodes CASSSTAGLPYEQYF.

This clonotype has at least ten counts. V gene TRBV7-6 combines with J gene TRBJ1-2; no clear D. V was cut by 1 base and J by 6 bases, with 3 bases left in between. This CDR3 contains 11 residues. The V gene's germline CDR1 is SGHVS and CDR2 FNYEAQ. CDR3 region: CASSLGDGYTF. The DNA of the CDR3 is TGTGCCAGCAGCTTAGGGGATGGCTACACCTTC.

The chain couples TRBV19 to TRBJ2-7; possible D gene TRBD2, 6 bases. This CDR3 spans 14 amino acids. Trimming stripped 3 bases from V and 3 bases from J, with 12 bases between. Per germline, CDR1 LNHDA and CDR2 SQIVND (reference sequence). CDR3 sequence reads: CASSMGWGDYEQYV. The CDR3 DNA is TGTGCCAGTAGTATGGGCTGGGGGGACTACGAGCAGTACGTC.

J is TRBJ2-2 and V is TRBV10-3, with 9 bases aligning to TRBD1. V shed 1 base and J 5 bases; nucleotides not matched to a gene: 11. The CDR3 contains 18 residues. Germline loops: CDR1 ENHRY, CDR2 SYGVKD. This CDR3 reads CAISEYRGRVMKTGELFF. The CDR3 bases are TGTGCCATCAGTGAGTACAGGGGGCGCGTTATGAAGACCGGGGAGCTGTTTTTT.

This chain joins TRBV14 and TRBJ1-2; possibly TRBD1 for D (5 bases). This CDR3 region has 15 residues. Trimming stripped 0 bases from V and 3 bases from J, with 11 bases between. Germline lookup yields CDR1 SGHDN and CDR2 FVKESK. CDR3 sequence: CASSQDGTGDYGYTF. The DNA of the CDR3 is TGTGCCAGCAGCCAAGATGGAACGGGGGACTATGGCTACACCTTC.

In its sample, this clonotype was seen many times. The CDR3 DNA reads as TGTGCCAGCAGCCCCCGACTAGCGGGAGCCTTTCGGCCAGATACGCAGTATTTT. Translating gives CASSPRLAGAFRPDTQYF. V usage is TRBV7-2 and J usage is TRBJ2-3, with TRBD2 matching over 12 bases. This CDR3 region has 18 residues. CDR1 is SGHTA, CDR2 FQGNSA, per germline. V trimming: 5 bases; J trimming: 4 bases; junction bases outside the gene matches: 13.

This clonotype was counted a few times. V usage is TRBV6-2 or TRBV6-3 and J usage is TRBJ1-2; 8 bases agree with TRBD1. The CDR3 consists of 14 residues. V shed 5 bases and J 2 bases; nucleotides not matched to a gene: 4. Germline V CDR1 and CDR2: MNHEY, SVGEGT. The CDR3 nucleotides are TGTGCCAGCAGTAGGACAGGGTGGAACTATGGCTACACCTTC. Translation: CASSRTGWNYGYTF.

This clonotype was observed many times. J is TRBJ2-1 and V is TRBV7-9; D is unresolved. The CDR3 contains 18 residues. V lost 4 bases and J lost 0, with 19 bases in between. CDR1 SEHNR and CDR2 FQNEAQ come from the germline V gene (reference sequence). The CDR3 region has the DNA TGTGCCAGCAGCTCCAGTGATTCGCCTTCGAGCTCCTACAATGAGCAGTTCTTC. This sequence encodes CASSSSDSPSSSYNEQFF. The full variable domain, its missing parts supplied by reference TRBV7-9 and TRBJ2-1, is DTGVSQNPRHKITKRGQNVTFRCDPISEHNRLYWYRQTLGQGPEFLTYFQNEAQLEKSRLLSDRFSAERPKGSFSTLEIQRTEQGDSAMYLCASSSSDSPSSSYNEQFFGPGTRLTVL.

The genes are TRBV4-1 and TRBJ2-7, with D tentatively TRBD2 (6 bases). Trimming left V 4 bases short and J 6 bases short, with 19 bases between. Germline V CDR1 and CDR2: MGHRA, YSYEKL. The CDR3 sequence is 15 residues long. CDR3 in DNA: TGCGCCAGCAGCCGGGGGTTAGCGGCCCCCCTCGAGCAGTACTTC. As protein: CASSRGLAAPLEQYF.

This clonotype has only a few counts. The rearrangement links TRBV28 to TRBJ2-2; D might be TRBD1 (6 bases). The CDR3 consists of 15 residues. Germline V gene lookup returns CDR1 MDHEN and CDR2 SYDVKM. V lost 6 bases, J lost 0 bases, and 11 bases lay in between. CDR3 residues: CASRGADANTGELFF. CDR3 bases: TGTGCCAGCAGGGGGGCCGACGCGAACACCGGGGAGCTGTTTTTT.

This clonotype has a count of ten or more. The rearrangement uses TRBV7-2 and TRBJ1-2, with D possibly TRBD1 on 5 matching bases. V lost 1 base, J lost 2 bases, and 11 bases lay in between. Germline V gives CDR1 SGHTA, CDR2 FQGNSA. The CDR3 sequence is 15 residues long. The CDR3 bases are TGTGCCAGCAGCTTAGATGGAGGGACGAACTATGGCTACACCTTC. Amino acids: CASSLDGGTNYGYTF.